This T cell receptor (beta chain) appears in the sequencing data of a study of PD-L1 blockade in urothelial cancer. Study-level information: Males with urothelial cancer arising in the bladder constituted about nine tenths of the roughly 30 patients. Before enrollment, 0 to 3 chemotherapy regimens had been given to patients. Samples of blood were analyzed 3 weeks (second dose) and 6 weeks after treatment start. General study results and limits: More expansion of tumor-associated blood clones, seen at 3 weeks, marked durable-benefit patients.

This CDR3 has 18 amino acids. V was cut by 2 bases and J by 1 base, with 19 bases left in between. Per the germline V gene, CDR1 is MNHEY and CDR2 is SMNVEV (reference sequence). Method: immunoSEQ multiplex PCR; TCRdb's copy keeps in-frame clones and lacks some. The sample has around 130,000 clones, about 81% seen once. Time point defined: pretreatment peripheral blood. Worth noting for this clone: The antigen is undetermined.

V usage is TRBV27 and J usage is TRBJ2-3, with D tentatively TRBD2 (5 bases). This TCR derives from a man aged 50-60 years with urothelial cancer. Here the sequenced sample was PBMCs, taken around atezolizumab (anti-PD-L1) treatment. For the CDR3, the DNA is TGTGCCAGCAGTTTACGAACTAGGTCGTCAGGTCGCACAGATACGCAGTATTTT. Protein: CASSLRTRSSGRTDTQYF.